One and the same sample provided the 32 T cell receptor beta chains below, sequenced in a study of blood T cell repertoires in COVID-19. Assay used: immunoSEQ multiplex PCR; TCRdb lists only in-frame clones, some missing. The sample has fewer than 700,000 clones, about 89% seen once. Sequencing was carried out using peripheral blood. These receptors were obtained from a woman aged 45-65 years with COVID-19, enrolled during active disease.

The chain joins TRBV18 to TRBJ2-3; 10 bases agree with TRBD2. The V gene's germline CDR1 is KGHSH and CDR2 LQKENI. The CDR3 loop spans 15 amino acids. With V trimmed by 0 bases and J by 5 bases, 2 bases remained unmatched. The CDR3: CASSPPSGGQDTQYF. In DNA form, the CDR3 reads TGTGCCAGCTCACCACCTAGCGGGGGGCAAGATACGCAGTATTTT.

V is TRBV4-1 and J is TRBJ2-7; D is possibly TRBD2 (5 bases). Trimming cost V 0 bases and J 1 base, with 13 bases left between them. This CDR3 is 16 amino acids long. Looked up from germline, CDR1 is MGHRA and CDR2 is YSYEKL. In DNA form, the CDR3 reads TGCGCCAGCAGCCAAGATCGGGGTATTTCATCCTACGAGCAGTACTTC. It specifies CASSQDRGISSYEQYF.

The chain employs TRBV27 and TRBJ2-7; TRBD2 is a possible D gene (6 bases). V was clipped by 4 bases and J by 3 bases, with 10 bases between them. Germline V gene sequence: CDR1 MNHEY, CDR2 SMNVEV (reference sequence). The CDR3 contains 13 residues. In DNA form, the CDR3 reads TGTGCCAGCAGTTCCCACGGGGGCTACGAGCAGTACTTC. Protein product: CASSSHGGYEQYF.

This chain connects TRBV11-2 to TRBJ2-2; TRBD2 might be the D (7 bases). CDR1 and CDR2 (germline): SGHAT, FQNNGV. V shed 11 bases and J shed 5 bases, with 21 bases lying between them. The CDR3 has 15 residues. The DNA for the CDR3 is TGTGCCGCTAGGGGGGAGGGGCGACCAACCGGGGAGCTGTTTTTT. Translated: CAARGEGRPTGELFF.

The rearrangement joins TRBV28 to TRBJ1-5; D is possibly TRBD1 (6 bases). The CDR3 contains 13 residues. Germline CDR1 MDHEN, CDR2 SYDVKM. The ends were cut back, 6 bases at V and 6 bases at J, with 12 bases in the middle. The CDR3 here is CASRQGLPQPQHF. CDR3 coding DNA: TGTGCCAGCAGACAGGGACTACCTCAGCCCCAGCATTTT.

The V gene is TRBV7-2, the J gene TRBJ1-4; no clear D. The germline CDR1 and CDR2 sequences are SGHTA and FQGNSA. There are 15 residues in the CDR3. V lost 5 bases, J lost 5 bases, and 15 bases lay in between. This CDR3 reads CASSPLPGRNEKLFF. DNA of the CDR3: TGTGCCAGCAGCCCTCTCCCGGGGAGAAATGAAAAACTGTTTTTT.

This chain joins TRBV9 and TRBJ2-3; TRBD2 is a possible D gene (7 bases). The CDR3 is 15 amino acids. The germline V gene has CDR1 SGDLS and CDR2 YYNGEE. V shed 0 bases and J shed 4 bases, with 12 bases lying between them. The CDR3 is CASSVDGGRADTQYF. The CDR3, as DNA: TGTGCCAGCAGCGTAGACGGGGGGCGGGCAGATACGCAGTATTTT. Supplemented by reference TRBV9 and TRBJ2-3, the full variable domain reads DSGVTQTPKHLITATGQRVTLRCSPRSGDLSVYWYQQSLDQGLQFLIQYYNGEERAKGNILERFSAQQFPDLHSELNLSSLELGDSALYFCASSVDGGRADTQYFGPGTRLTVL.

The chain has TRBV11-2 and TRBJ2-7; D is unclear. The CDR3 covers 13 residues. The V gene's germline CDR1 is SGHAT and CDR2 FQNNGV. The germline V and J ends were trimmed by 1 base and 4 bases, with 8 bases remaining between them. Here the CDR3 DNA reads TGTGCCAGCAGCTTAGCTACAGCTTACGAGCAGTACTTC. This translates into CASSLATAYEQYF.

V is TRBV27 and J is TRBJ1-5; 9 nucleotides agree with TRBD1. This CDR3 spans 14 amino acids. Trimming at V came to 8 bases and at J to 2 bases, leaving 4 bases not matched to a gene. Germline CDR1 is MNHEY and CDR2 is SMNVEV (reference sequence). The CDR3 DNA reads TGTGCCAGCTCGGACAGGGGCGGCAATCAGCCCCAGCATTTT. This codes for CASSDRGGNQPQHF.

The J gene is TRBJ2-7, the V gene TRBV6-5; TRBD2 matches at 9 bases. The V gene end was trimmed by 9 bases and the J gene end by 0 bases; junction bases not matched to a gene: 6. CDR3 length equals 14 residues. CDR1 and CDR2 (germline): MNHEY, SVGAGI. In DNA form, the CDR3 reads TGTGCCAGTCCGAGCGGGAGGCACTCCTACGAGCAGTACTTC. Amino acids: CASPSGRHSYEQYF.

V and J are TRBV5-1 and TRBJ1-1, with D maybe TRBD1 (5 bases). CDR1 and CDR2 from the germline V gene are SGHRS and YFSETQ. The CDR3 sequence is 14 residues long. The V and J ends lost 1 base and 1 base respectively, with 8 bases between them. The CDR3 spells CASSLHRWNTEAFF. In nucleotides, the CDR3 is TGCGCCAGCAGCTTGCACAGGTGGAACACTGAAGCTTTCTTT.

There are a few counts of this clone. CDR3 DNA sequence: TGTGCCATCAGGTTTAGTACCGTCTACAATGAGCAGTTCTTC. This translates into CAIRFSTVYNEQFF. The J gene is TRBJ2-1, the V gene TRBV10-3; D gene ambiguous. Germline CDR1 reads ENHRY; CDR2 reads SYGVKD. V lost 6 bases to trimming and J lost 3 bases, with 12 bases between them. The CDR3 extends over 14 amino acids.

The gene calls are TRBV7-9 and TRBJ2-7, with TRBD1 matching 10 bases. Germline assignment: CDR1 SEHNR and CDR2 FQNEAQ (reference sequence). The CDR3 totals 16 residues. The V gene end was trimmed by 1 base and the J gene end by 2 bases; junction bases not matched to a gene: 5. This chain's CDR3 is CASSLGGGQGTYEQYF. CDR3 DNA sequence: TGTGCCAGCAGCTTAGGAGGGGGACAGGGGACCTACGAGCAGTACTTC. The whole variable domain, filled in from reference TRBV7-9 and TRBJ2-7, reads DTGVSQNPRHKITKRGQNVTFRCDPISEHNRLYWYRQTLGQGPEFLTYFQNEAQLEKSRLLSDRFSAERPKGSFSTLEIQRTEQGDSAMYLCASSLGGGQGTYEQYFGPGTRLTVT.

V gene TRBV21-1 combines with J gene TRBJ1-3; TRBD1 was called by the table and not checked on the DNA. TRBV21-1 is a known pseudogene. The CDR3 spans 14 residues. DNA for the CDR3: TGTGCCAAAACCAGGACAGGACCAGGAAACACCATATATTTT. Translating gives CAKTRTGPGNTIYF.

The rearrangement links TRBV6-5 to TRBJ2-2, with TRBD2 identical over 7 bases. The germline V gene has CDR1 MNHEY and CDR2 SVGAGI. After removal of 0 bases from V and 5 bases from J, the junction contained 0 bases not matched to a gene. This CDR3 has 14 amino acids. The CDR3 loop reads CASSYSGGTGELFF. The CDR3, as DNA: TGTGCCAGCAGTTACTCGGGGGGGACCGGGGAGCTGTTTTTT.

The genes are TRBV28 and TRBJ1-6; 7 bases align to TRBD1. Germline V gene sequence: CDR1 MDHEN, CDR2 SYDVKM. The junction had 2 bases not matched to a gene; V was cut back by 8 bases and J by 7 bases. The CDR3 is 12 residues long. The CDR3 region has the DNA TGTGCCAGCTACAGGGGCAATTCACCCCTCCACTTT. This encodes CASYRGNSPLHF.

The chain employs TRBV4-2 and TRBJ2-3; possible D gene TRBD2, 6 bases. CDR3 length: 16 residues. Trimming took off 1 base at V and 0 bases at J, with 11 bases between the two ends. Germline CDR1 LGHNA, CDR2 YNFKEQ. The CDR3 here is CASSQVAAVSTDTQYF. CDR3 bases: TGTGCCAGCAGCCAAGTAGCGGCGGTTAGCACAGATACGCAGTATTTT.

The rearrangement links TRBV27 to TRBJ2-1; 10 bases agree with TRBD2. With V trimmed by 8 bases and J by 10 bases, 17 bases remained unmatched. Germline CDR1 reads MNHEY; CDR2 reads SMNVEV (reference sequence). The CDR3 is made up of 16 amino acids. The CDR3 DNA follows: TGTGCCAGCTCTAAGAGGGAGATAGCGGGGGGATGGGAGCAGTTCTTC. Protein sequence: CASSKREIAGGWEQFF.

The V gene is TRBV5-5, the J gene TRBJ2-1, with a tentative D call TRBD1 (6 bases). Deletions cut 4 bases from V and 7 bases from J, with 18 bases between. The V gene's germline CDR1 is SGHKS and CDR2 YYEKEE (reference sequence). The CDR3 contains 15 residues. The chain's CDR3 is CASSHGTSKVNEQFF. CDR3 sequence (DNA): TGTGCCAGCAGCCACGGGACATCGAAGGTAAATGAGCAGTTCTTC.

This clone appeared once. This chain uses TRBV2 with TRBJ2-7; no firm D call. The CDR3 runs 14 residues. Germline V CDR1 and CDR2: SNHLY, FYNNEI. V was shortened by 4 bases and J by 6 bases, with 16 bases between the two germline ends. The CDR3 bases are TGTGCCAGCAGTGGGGCTAACCAACCTGGCGAGCAGTACTTC. Translating it yields CASSGANQPGEQYF. Based on the CDR3 plus reference TRBV2 and TRBJ2-7, the full variable domain is EPEVTQTPSHQVTQMGQEVILRCVPISNHLYFYWYRQILGQKVEFLVSFYNNEISEKSEIFDDQFSVERPDGSNFTLKIRSTKLEDSAMYFCASSGANQPGEQYFGPGTRLTVT.

This clone was observed a handful of times. The chain links TRBV4-1 to TRBJ1-2; tentatively, D is TRBD1 (6 bases). CDR3 length: 16 amino acids. Between the trimmed V and J ends, which lost 1 base and 0 bases, there was a span of 12 bases. Germline V gene lookup returns CDR1 MGHRA and CDR2 YSYEKL. The CDR3 is CASSQGQGRANYGYTF. DNA of the CDR3: TGCGCCAGCAGCCAAGGGCAGGGGAGAGCTAACTATGGCTACACCTTC.

J is TRBJ2-7 and V is TRBV3-1 (or the pseudogene TRBV3-2); a weak D match, TRBD2 (5 bases). Germline lookup yields CDR1 LGHDT and CDR2 YNNKEL (reference sequence). This CDR3 spans 16 amino acids. Trimming took off 4 bases at V and 2 bases at J, with 18 bases between the two ends. CDR3 sequence reads: CASSPRRGSGAYEQYF. CDR3 bases: TGTGCCAGCAGCCCGCGGCGAGGCAGCGGCGCCTACGAGCAGTACTTC.

This chain links TRBV14 with TRBJ2-7, with D unclear. The CDR3 runs 12 residues. The germline V and J ends were trimmed by 2 bases and 3 bases, with 5 bases remaining between them. Looked up from germline, CDR1 is SGHDN and CDR2 is FVKESK. CDR3 nucleotide sequence: TGTGCCAGCAGCCAACGGAGCTACGAGCAGTACTTC. Protein product: CASSQRSYEQYF.

The chain couples TRBV6-2 or TRBV6-3 to TRBJ2-3; D gene uncertain. CDR1 and CDR2 from the germline V gene are MNHEY and SVGEGT. This CDR3 spans 12 amino acids. The V end lost 4 bases, the J end lost 2 bases, and 4 bases lay between the germline ends. The DNA of the CDR3 is TGTGCCAGCAGTTCTATCACAGATACGCAGTATTTT. It is translated as CASSSITDTQYF.

This rearrangement joins TRBV7-2 to TRBJ2-7; the D is unclear. This CDR3 has 13 amino acids. V lost 1 base, J lost 2 bases, and 6 bases lay in between. Germline V gene data show CDR1 as SGHTA and CDR2 as FQGNSA. The CDR3 sequence: CASSLGPPYEQYF. CDR3 bases: TGTGCCAGCAGCTTAGGTCCTCCCTACGAGCAGTACTTC. The full variable domain, its missing parts supplied by reference TRBV7-2 and TRBJ2-7, is GAGVSQSPSNKVTEKGKDVELRCDPISGHTALYWYRQSLGQGLEFLIYFQGNSAPDKSGLPSDRFSAERTGGSVSTLTIQRTQQEDSAVYLCASSLGPPYEQYFGPGTRLTVT.

This chain joins TRBV30 and TRBJ2-7; D is possibly TRBD1 (6 bases). Trimming removed 0 bases from V and 2 bases from J, with 11 bases in between. This CDR3 is 14 amino acids long. CDR1 is GTSNPN, CDR2 SVGIG, per germline (reference sequence). The CDR3 DNA reads TGTGCCTGGAGTGTCGAACAGGGCCCCTACGAGCAGTACTTC. Protein: CAWSVEQGPYEQYF.

The chain couples TRBV4-1 to TRBJ2-3, with D perhaps TRBD2 (6 bases). Trimming took 0 bases from V and 2 from J, leaving 12 bases between them. Germline V gene lookup returns CDR1 MGHRA and CDR2 YSYEKL. The CDR3 contains 16 residues. In DNA form, the CDR3 reads TGCGCCAGCAGCCAAGAGGGGCGGGGAGACACAGATACGCAGTATTTT. Protein product: CASSQEGRGDTDTQYF.

V and J are TRBV24-1 and TRBJ2-1; 7 nucleotides line up with TRBD2. Germline assignment: CDR1 KGHDR and CDR2 SFDVKD. Germline trimming cut 5 bases from V and 8 bases from J; bases unmatched to any gene: 2. CDR3 length: 12 amino acids. The CDR3 protein is CATSGGGYEQFF. CDR3 bases: TGTGCCACCAGTGGGGGGGGGTATGAGCAGTTCTTC.

In its sample, this clone was seen once. The chain carries TRBV7-2 and TRBJ2-1; TRBD2 matches at 8 bases. V lost 2 bases, J lost 9 bases, and 15 bases stayed unmatched. Germline loops: CDR1 SGHTA, CDR2 FQGNSA. There are 17 residues in the CDR3. This CDR3 reads CASSLRGSGVGRGEQFF. CDR3 DNA: TGTGCCAGCAGCTTACGGGGTAGCGGGGTCGGAAGAGGTGAGCAGTTCTTC.

V and J are TRBV5-1 and TRBJ1-2; TRBD1 might be the D (5 bases). Trimming took off 1 base at V and 8 bases at J, with 15 bases between the two ends. The CDR3 is 14 residues long. Germline CDR1 reads SGHRS; CDR2 reads YFSETQ. CDR3 in amino acids: CASSLTSGNRGYTF. The CDR3 DNA is TGCGCCAGCAGCTTGACGTCAGGGAATCGAGGCTACACCTTC.

This chain connects TRBV18 to TRBJ1-2; D possibly corresponds to TRBD1 (5 bases). From germline, CDR1 is KGHSH and CDR2 LQKENI. CDR3 length: 15 amino acids. Trimming cost V 3 bases and J 5 bases, with 16 bases left between them. CDR3 protein: CASSPTGGKGYGYTF. The CDR3, as DNA: TGTGCCAGCTCACCGACGGGGGGGAAAGGATATGGCTACACCTTC.

V and J are TRBV14 and TRBJ2-1; TRBD1 aligns across 9 bases. Trimming removed 0 bases from V and 2 bases from J; junction bases left unmatched: 2. The CDR3 sequence is 16 residues long. The germline V gene has CDR1 SGHDN and CDR2 FVKESK. DNA for the CDR3: TGTGCCAGCAGCCAAGACAGGACAGGGGCCTACAATGAGCAGTTCTTC. Protein sequence: CASSQDRTGAYNEQFF.